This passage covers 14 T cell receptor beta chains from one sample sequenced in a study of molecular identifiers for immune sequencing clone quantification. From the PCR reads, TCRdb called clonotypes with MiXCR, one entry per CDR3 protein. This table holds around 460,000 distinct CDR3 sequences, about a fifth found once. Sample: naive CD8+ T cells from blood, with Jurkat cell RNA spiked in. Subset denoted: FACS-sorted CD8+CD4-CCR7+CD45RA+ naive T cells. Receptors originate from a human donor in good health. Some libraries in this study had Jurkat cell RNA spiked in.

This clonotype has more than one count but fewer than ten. CDR3 bases: TGTGCCACCAGTGACGGGACAGGGGGACAAGAGACCCAGTACTTC. This sequence encodes CATSDGTGGQETQYF. The chain has TRBV24-1 and TRBJ2-5, with 11 bases lining up with TRBD1. The CDR3 has 15 residues. CDR1 KGHDR and CDR2 SFDVKD come from the germline V gene. V shed 4 bases, J shed 2 bases, and the junction held 2 bases outside the gene matches.

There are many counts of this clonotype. The CDR3 spells CASSRDTSYEQYF. For the CDR3, the DNA is TGTGCCAGCAGCCGGGACACCTCCTACGAGCAGTACTTC. This chain connects TRBV14 to TRBJ2-7, with a tentative D call TRBD1 (6 bases). Germline V gene sequence: CDR1 SGHDN, CDR2 FVKESK. V lost 4 bases to trimming and J lost 0 bases, with 7 bases between them. The CDR3 loop spans 13 amino acids.

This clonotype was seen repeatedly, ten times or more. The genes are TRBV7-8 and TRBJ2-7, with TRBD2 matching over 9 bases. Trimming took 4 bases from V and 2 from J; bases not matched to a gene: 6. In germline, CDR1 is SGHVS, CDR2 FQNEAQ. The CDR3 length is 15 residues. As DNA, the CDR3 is TGTGCCAGCAGCTGGAGCGGGGGGAGCGCCTACGAGCAGTACTTC. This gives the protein CASSWSGGSAYEQYF.

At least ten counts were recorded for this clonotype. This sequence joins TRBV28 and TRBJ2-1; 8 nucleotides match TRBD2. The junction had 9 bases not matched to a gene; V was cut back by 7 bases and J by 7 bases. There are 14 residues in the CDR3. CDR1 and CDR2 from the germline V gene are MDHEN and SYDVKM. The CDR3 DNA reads TGTGCCAGCATGTGGTCCACTAGCGGTAATGAGCAGTTCTTC. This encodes CASMWSTSGNEQFF.

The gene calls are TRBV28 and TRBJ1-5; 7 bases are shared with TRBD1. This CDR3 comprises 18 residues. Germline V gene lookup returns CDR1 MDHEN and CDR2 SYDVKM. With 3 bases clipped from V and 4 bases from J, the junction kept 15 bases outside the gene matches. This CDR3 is CASSFSPGQRFPNQPQHF. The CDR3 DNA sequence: TGTGCCAGCAGTTTCTCTCCGGGACAGCGATTCCCAAATCAGCCCCAGCATTTT.

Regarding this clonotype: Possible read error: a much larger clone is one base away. Here the CDR3 DNA reads TGTGCCAGTAGAGCGGGGGTCGAGCTGCTTTTT. Its protein product is CASRAGVELLF. The V gene is TRBV19, the J gene TRBJ2-2; TRBD2 matches 8 bases. CDR1 and CDR2 from the germline V gene are LNHDA and SQIVND (reference sequence). The CDR3 extends over 11 amino acids. Full variable domain (outside the CDR3, taken from reference TRBV19 and TRBJ2-2): DGGITQSPKYLFRKEGQNVTLSCEQNLNHDAMYWYRQDPGQGLRLIYYSQIVNDFQKGDIAEGYSVSREKKESFPLTVTSAQKNPTAFYLCASRAGVELLFGEGSRLTVL.

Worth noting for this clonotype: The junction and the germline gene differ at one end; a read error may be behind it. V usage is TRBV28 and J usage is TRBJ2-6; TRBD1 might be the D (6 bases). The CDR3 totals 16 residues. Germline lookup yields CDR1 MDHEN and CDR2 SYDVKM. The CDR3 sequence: CASSFPARSGANVLAF. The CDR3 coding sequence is TGTGCCAGCAGTTTCCCCGCCCGCTCAGGGGCCAACGTCCTGGCTTTC.

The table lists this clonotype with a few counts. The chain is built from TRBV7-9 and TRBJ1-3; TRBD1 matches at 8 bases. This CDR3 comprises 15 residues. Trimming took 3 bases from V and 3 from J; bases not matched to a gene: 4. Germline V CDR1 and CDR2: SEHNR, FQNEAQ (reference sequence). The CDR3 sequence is CASSFDRGGGNTIYF. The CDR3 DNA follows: TGTGCCAGCAGCTTCGACAGGGGTGGTGGAAACACCATATATTTT.

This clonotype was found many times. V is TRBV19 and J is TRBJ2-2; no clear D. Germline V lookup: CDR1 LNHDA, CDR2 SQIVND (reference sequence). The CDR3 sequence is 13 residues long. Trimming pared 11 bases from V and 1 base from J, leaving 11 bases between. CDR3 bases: TGTGCCTCAACCCCCGGGAACACCGGGGAGCTGTTTTTT. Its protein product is CASTPGNTGELFF.

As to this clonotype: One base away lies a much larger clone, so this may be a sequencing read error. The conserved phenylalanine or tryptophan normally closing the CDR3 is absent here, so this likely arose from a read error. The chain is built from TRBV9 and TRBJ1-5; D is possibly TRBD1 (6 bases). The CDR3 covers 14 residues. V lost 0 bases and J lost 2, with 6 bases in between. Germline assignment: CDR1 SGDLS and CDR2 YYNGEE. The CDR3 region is CASSVGTGNQPQHL. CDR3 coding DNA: TGTGCCAGCAGCGTAGGGACAGGCAATCAGCCCCAGCATCTT.

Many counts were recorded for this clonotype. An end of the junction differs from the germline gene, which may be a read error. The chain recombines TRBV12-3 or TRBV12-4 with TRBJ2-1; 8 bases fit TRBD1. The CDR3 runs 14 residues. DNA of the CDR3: TGCGCCAGCAGCCAAGGACAGGGTTACAATGAGCAGTTCTTC. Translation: CASSQGQGYNEQFF.

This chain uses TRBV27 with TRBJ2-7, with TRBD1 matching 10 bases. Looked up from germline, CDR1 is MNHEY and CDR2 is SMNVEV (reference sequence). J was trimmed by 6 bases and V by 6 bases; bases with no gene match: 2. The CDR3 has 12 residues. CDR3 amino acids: CASSRQGAEQYF. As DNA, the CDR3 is TGTGCCAGCAGCCGACAGGGGGCCGAGCAGTACTTC.

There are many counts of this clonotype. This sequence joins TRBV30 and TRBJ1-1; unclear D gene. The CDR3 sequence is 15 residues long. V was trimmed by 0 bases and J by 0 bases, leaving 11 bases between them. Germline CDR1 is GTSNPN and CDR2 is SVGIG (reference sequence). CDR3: CAWSVLSPMNTEAFF. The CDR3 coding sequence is TGTGCCTGGAGTGTACTGAGCCCTATGAACACTGAAGCTTTCTTT.

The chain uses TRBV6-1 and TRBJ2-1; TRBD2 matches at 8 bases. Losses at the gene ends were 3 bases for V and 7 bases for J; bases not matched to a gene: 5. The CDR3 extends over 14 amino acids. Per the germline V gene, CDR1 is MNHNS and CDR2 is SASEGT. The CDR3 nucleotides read TGTGCCAGCAGTGAGGCGGGAGGCCCGAATGAGCAGTTCTTC. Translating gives CASSEAGGPNEQFF.